This TCR beta chain was profiled in a study of T-cell memory formation after mild COVID-19 (dated by TCRdb to 2020 to 2022). Context from the whole study: TCR sequence clusters from the two donors were largely donor specific. In a couple of donors, T-cell clones that expanded and contracted after mild COVID-19 were tracked by sequencing TCRalpha and TCRbeta repertoires over time. The cohort comprised two young, previously healthy adult volunteers, one female and one male. Broader findings and caveats from the paper: Only a couple of mild cases were covered by the study, and larger cohorts that include severe cases with pre-infection samples were considered necessary. The second-wave clones that peaked on day 37 were not confirmed to be SARS-CoV-2 specific. Clones that contracted from day 15 to 85 showed balanced CD4/CD8 phenotypes, whereas a second wave of clones that expanded from day 15 to 37 leaned towards CD4+. Some responding clones were detected in pre-infection memory, which suggested that pre-existing cross-reactive memory T cells had joined the SARS-CoV-2 response. Contracting CD4+ clones were located mainly in the CM and EM memory subsets, whereas CD8+ clones were found to be enriched in EMRA.

PBMCs were isolated by Ficoll-Paque density gradient centrifugation. Sequenced using an Illumina NovaSeq 6000. TCRalpha and TCRbeta cDNA libraries were constructed by 5'RACE with constant-segment primers, with sample barcodes and unique molecular identifiers being introduced. Trizol reagent was used to extract RNA from every sample. The libraries were amplified in two PCR steps, and the second step added a second sample barcode and Illumina TruSeq adapters. Libraries were sequenced on an Illumina NovaSeq with 2 x 150 bp paired-end reads. Per the authors' processing: Demultiplexing of reads and collapsing into UMI-guided consensus sequences were performed with migec v1.2.7. Using mixcr v2.1.11, UMI consensuses were aligned to TRA and TRB V and J templates and then assembled into clonotypes. A clonotype was counted as expanded or contracted only if both edgeR and NoisET called the change significant, with noise models trained on biological replicates. For edgeR calls, the thresholds were a false discovery rate-adjusted p below 0.01 and a log2 fold-change of 1. PCA with hierarchical clustering of max-normalized trajectories of the 1000 most abundant clonotypes was used as exploratory dynamics analysis. Separately sequenced CD4+ and CD8+ repertoires were used to assign the CD4 or CD8 phenotype of responding clones. TCRdb reworked the public reads: Q25 trimming with fastp, MiXCR clone assembly, productive beta chains retained. Duplicate CDR3 protein sequences are folded into a single record with the most common DNA and genes. These V and J calls are TCRdb output, not the study's own analysis. The sample profile shows about 340,000 distinct CDR3 sequences; roughly 20% of them were found once. Around 23% of the sample goes to the ten largest clones.

To note about this clonotype: Its antigen is not yet known. No base-level quality is on record; no much larger clone is a single base apart.

From the cysteine up to the phenylalanine, the CDR3 has a length of 16 residues. Only the CDR3 region is kept as DNA, spanning 48 bases read in frame from base 1. Reading the germline V gene gives CDR1 SGHNT and CDR2 YENEEA. V loses 6 bases at its end and J loses 3 bases; junction bases beyond the gene matches: 9. Source material: PBMCs or a T cell subset sorted from them (not recorded which). The chain couples TRBV11-3 to TRBJ2-1; the central 9 bases match TRBD1. The sequence derives from a young man who had mild COVID-19 (a few samples of this study predate the infection). The sample titles of this study are shuffled in the database, so cell type and time point are left out; the donor was told from shared clones. The DNA reads as follows: TGTGCCAGCAGTCCGGACAGGGGACCCCTCTACAATGAGCAGTTCTTC. It is translated as CASSPDRGPLYNEQFF.